The 16 T cell receptor beta chains given below trace back to one sample, sequenced in a study of blood T cell repertoires in COVID-19. Clones were read by immunoSEQ multiplex PCR, and TCRdb kept only the in-frame ones, dropping some. The repertoire holds about 120,000 clones, with approximately 81% as singletons. Sequencing was performed on peripheral blood. The receptors stem from a man between 60 and 70 years old with acute or convalescent COVID-19.

The rearrangement links TRBV7-2 to TRBJ2-4; D might be TRBD2 (5 bases). The CDR3 has 14 residues. The V gene lost 1 base and the J gene lost 7 bases, with 11 bases spanning the gap. Germline V gives CDR1 SGHTA, CDR2 FQGNSA. As DNA, the CDR3 is TGTGCCAGCAGCTTAGATAAGAGGGTCAACATTCAGTACTTC. It yields the protein CASSLDKRVNIQYF.

This chain uses TRBV11-2 with TRBJ1-4; D gene unclear. Germline CDR1 reads SGHAT; CDR2 reads FQNNGV. This CDR3 has 13 amino acids. The germline V and J ends were trimmed by 3 bases and 3 bases, with 5 bases remaining between them. This CDR3 is CASSFGANEKLFF. DNA of the CDR3: TGTGCCAGCAGCTTCGGGGCTAATGAAAAACTGTTTTTT.

This chain uses TRBV7-3 with TRBJ1-6; 8 bases match TRBD1. The CDR3 totals 17 residues. The junction had 4 bases not matched to a gene; V was cut back by 3 bases and J by 0 bases. Germline V lookup: CDR1 SGHTA, CDR2 FQGTGA. The CDR3 loop reads CASSLDRAGSYNSPLHF. In DNA, the CDR3 is TGTGCCAGCAGCTTGGACAGGGCGGGCTCCTATAATTCACCCCTCCACTTT.

The sample holds a few counts of this clone. J is TRBJ2-3 and V is TRBV19; D may be TRBD2 (6 bases). V gave up 5 bases and J gave up 4 bases, with 13 bases separating them. The CDR3 totals 14 residues. Germline loops: CDR1 LNHDA, CDR2 SQIVND (reference sequence). The CDR3 loop reads CASSWAGPADTQYF. The CDR3 DNA follows: TGTGCCAGTAGTTGGGCGGGGCCGGCAGATACGCAGTATTTT. Looking up the rest from reference TRBV19 and TRBJ2-3 gives the full variable domain: DGGITQSPKYLFRKEGQNVTLSCEQNLNHDAMYWYRQDPGQGLRLIYYSQIVNDFQKGDIAEGYSVSREKKESFPLTVTSAQKNPTAFYLCASSWAGPADTQYFGPGTRLTVL.

This rearrangement joins TRBV7-2 to TRBJ2-3, with 13 bases fitting TRBD2. The CDR3 has 16 amino acids. With V trimmed by 5 bases and J by 2 bases, 4 bases remained unmatched. CDR1 is SGHTA and CDR2 is FQGNSA in the germline V gene. CDR3 loop: CASSPGLAGATDTQYF. The CDR3 nucleotides are TGTGCCAGCAGCCCCGGACTAGCGGGGGCCACAGATACGCAGTATTTT.

The chain uses TRBV15 and TRBJ2-2; weak D call: TRBD1 (6 bases). Trimming removed 3 bases at V and 4 bases at J, with 15 bases between. From germline, CDR1 is LNHNV and CDR2 YYDKDF (reference sequence). The CDR3 runs 16 residues. CDR3 amino acids: CATSSVTGTITGELFF. DNA of the CDR3: TGTGCCACCAGCAGCGTAACCGGGACAATCACCGGGGAGCTGTTTTTT.

The J gene is TRBJ1-4, the V gene TRBV5-5; D is perhaps TRBD1 (5 bases). Germline assignment: CDR1 SGHKS and CDR2 YYEKEE (reference sequence). V lost 3 bases and J lost 3, with 15 bases in between. The CDR3 loop spans 16 amino acids. CDR3 protein: CASSSGNGGANEKLFF. DNA of the CDR3: TGTGCCAGCAGCTCAGGAAACGGAGGGGCTAATGAAAAACTGTTTTTT.

This clone was observed a handful of times. The rearrangement joins TRBV2 to TRBJ2-1; TRBD2 aligns across 10 bases. The CDR3 runs 16 residues. CDR1 is SNHLY, CDR2 FYNNEI, per germline. V trimming: 1 base; J trimming: 0 bases; junction bases outside the gene matches: 0. This CDR3 is CASSEGLAGSYNEQFF. The CDR3 bases are TGTGCCAGCAGTGAAGGACTAGCGGGCTCCTACAATGAGCAGTTCTTC.

Here the CDR3 DNA reads TGTGCCAGCAGCTTAGCGTTTAGCGCCACAGATACGCAGTATTTT. The encoded protein is CASSLAFSATDTQYF. This rearrangement joins TRBV7-2 to TRBJ2-3; D perhaps matches TRBD2 (5 bases). V was shortened by 0 bases and J by 2 bases, with 9 bases between the two germline ends. CDR1 and CDR2 (germline): SGHTA, FQGNSA. This CDR3 is 15 amino acids long.

The chain couples TRBV18 to TRBJ1-1, with 8 bases aligning to TRBD1. V gave up 4 bases and J gave up 2 bases; unmatched junction bases: 3. Germline V gene data show CDR1 as KGHSH and CDR2 as LQKENI. This CDR3 has 14 residues. CDR3 DNA: TGTGCCAGCTCACGACAGGGGTCCAACACTGAAGCTTTCTTT. Its translation: CASSRQGSNTEAFF.

CDR3 sequence reads: CASSLGRQGMNIQYF. In DNA form, the CDR3 reads TGTGCCAGCAGCTTAGGTAGGCAGGGAATGAACATTCAGTACTTC. The rearrangement joins TRBV7-2 to TRBJ2-4; D may be TRBD1 (5 bases). The V end lost 1 base, the J end lost 7 bases, and 14 bases lay between the germline ends. The CDR3 contains 15 residues. CDR1 SGHTA and CDR2 FQGNSA come from the germline V gene.

The chain uses TRBV7-3 and TRBJ1-4; 9 bases agree with TRBD1. This CDR3 comprises 16 residues. J was trimmed by 7 bases and V by 0 bases; bases with no gene match: 6. CDR1 and CDR2 (germline): SGHTA, FQGTGA. The CDR3 coding sequence is TGTGCCAGCAGCTTAACCGGACAGGGGCGGGGTGAAAAACTGTTTTTT. Its protein product is CASSLTGQGRGEKLFF.

The V gene is TRBV6-5, the J gene TRBJ2-4; 10 bases fit TRBD1. With V trimmed by 6 bases and J by 0 bases, 2 bases remained unmatched. The CDR3 runs to 15 residues. CDR1 and CDR2 (germline): MNHEY, SVGAGI. CDR3 loop: CASRGQGIAKNIQYF. As DNA, the CDR3 is TGTGCCAGCAGGGGACAGGGGATAGCCAAAAACATTCAGTACTTC.

This clone has just a few counts. This chain uses TRBV30 with TRBJ1-6, with D possibly being TRBD1 (6 bases). The germline gives CDR1 GTSNPN, CDR2 SVGIG (reference sequence). This CDR3 region has 14 residues. V was pared by 3 bases and J by 10 bases, with 16 bases between. CDR3 loop: CAWRGQGKKSPLHF. CDR3 DNA sequence: TGTGCCTGGAGAGGTCAGGGGAAGAAATCACCCCTCCACTTT.

A few counts support this clone. This CDR3 is CASSESAGGTDTQYF. The CDR3 DNA is TGCGCCAGCAGTGAGTCTGCGGGAGGCACAGATACGCAGTATTTT. The gene calls are TRBV10-1 and TRBJ2-3, with TRBD2 matching 7 bases. Germline loops: CDR1 WNHNN, CDR2 SYGVQD (reference sequence). The V and J ends lost 0 bases and 1 base, in that order; junction bases with no gene match: 1. CDR3 length equals 15 residues.

The chain carries TRBV5-1 and TRBJ1-4; TRBD1 matches at 10 bases. The ends lost 4 bases at V and 1 base at J; junction bases unmatched: 4. Germline V gene data show CDR1 as SGHRS and CDR2 as YFSETQ. CDR3 length: 16 amino acids. The CDR3 spells CASSAGQGRTNEKLFF. Written as DNA, the CDR3 is TGCGCCAGCAGCGCGGGACAGGGGCGAACTAATGAAAAACTGTTTTTT.